The T cell receptor beta chain described here comes from a study of blood T cells in healthy people across ages. Combining a sample-barcoded 5' primer with a J-beta primer mix, a second PCR ran for about 6 to 12 cycles. Each CDR3 protein is one row after TCRdb ran MiXCR on the 5' RACE reads. Of fewer than 800,000 distinct CDR3 sequences in the sample, 45% to 50% are singletons; the top ten hold 30% to 35%. The CDR3 length is 16 residues. V trimming: 5 bases; J trimming: 2 bases; junction bases outside the gene matches: 8. The germline V gene encodes CDR1 SEHNR and CDR2 FQNEAQ (reference sequence). J is TRBJ2-7 and V is TRBV7-9; TRBD1 matches 11 bases. The sample was blood. The source of this sequence is a woman in her sixties or seventies in good health. The CDR3 coding sequence is TGTGCCAGCAGCGCCCTAGGACAGGGGGCAACCTACGAGCAGTACTTC. Amino acid sequence: CASSALGQGATYEQYF.